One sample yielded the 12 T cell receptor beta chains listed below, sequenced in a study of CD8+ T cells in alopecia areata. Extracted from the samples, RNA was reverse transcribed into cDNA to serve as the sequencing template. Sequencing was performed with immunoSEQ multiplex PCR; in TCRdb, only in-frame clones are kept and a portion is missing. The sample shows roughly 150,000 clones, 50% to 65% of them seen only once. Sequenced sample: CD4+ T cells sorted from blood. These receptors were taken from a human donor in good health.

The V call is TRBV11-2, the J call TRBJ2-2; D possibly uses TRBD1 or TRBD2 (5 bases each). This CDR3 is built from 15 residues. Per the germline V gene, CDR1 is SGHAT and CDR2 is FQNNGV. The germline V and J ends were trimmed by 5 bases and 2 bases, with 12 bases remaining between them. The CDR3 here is CASSPTGGNTGELFF. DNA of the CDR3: TGTGCCAGCAGCCCAACTGGGGGAAACACCGGGGAGCTGTTTTTT.

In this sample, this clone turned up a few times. CDR3 sequence (DNA): TGTGCCATCAGTGACCCCCGGGACAGGGGGAATGAGCAGTTCTTC. Translation: CAISDPRDRGNEQFF. The rearrangement uses TRBV10-3 and TRBJ2-1; 11 positions match TRBD1. Germline CDR1 reads ENHRY; CDR2 reads SYGVKD. The V and J ends lost 3 bases and 7 bases, in that order; junction bases with no gene match: 5. The CDR3 totals 15 residues.

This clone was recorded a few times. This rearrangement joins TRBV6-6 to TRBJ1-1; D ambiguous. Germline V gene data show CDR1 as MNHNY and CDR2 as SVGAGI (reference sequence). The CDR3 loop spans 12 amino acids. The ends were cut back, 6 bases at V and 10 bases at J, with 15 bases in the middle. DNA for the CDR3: TGTGCCAGCAGGCCCGGGAGCGGCGGAGCTTTCTTT. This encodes CASRPGSGGAFF.

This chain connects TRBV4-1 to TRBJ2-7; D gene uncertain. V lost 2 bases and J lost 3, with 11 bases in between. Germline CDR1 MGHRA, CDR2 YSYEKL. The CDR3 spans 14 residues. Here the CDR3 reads CASSQSFLDYEQYF. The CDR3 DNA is TGCGCCAGCAGCCAAAGTTTCCTCGACTACGAGCAGTACTTC.

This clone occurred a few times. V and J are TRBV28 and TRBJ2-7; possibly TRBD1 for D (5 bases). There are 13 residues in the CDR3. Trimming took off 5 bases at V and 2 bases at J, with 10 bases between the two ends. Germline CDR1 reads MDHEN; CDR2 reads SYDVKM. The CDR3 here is CASSKTVPYEQYF. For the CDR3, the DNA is TGTGCCAGCAGTAAGACAGTTCCCTACGAGCAGTACTTC. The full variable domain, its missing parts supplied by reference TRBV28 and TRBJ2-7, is DVKVTQSSRYLVKRTGEKVFLECVQDMDHENMFWYRQDPGLGLRLIYFSYDVKMKEKGDIPEGYSVSREKKERFSLILESASTNQTSMYLCASSKTVPYEQYFGPGTRLTVT.

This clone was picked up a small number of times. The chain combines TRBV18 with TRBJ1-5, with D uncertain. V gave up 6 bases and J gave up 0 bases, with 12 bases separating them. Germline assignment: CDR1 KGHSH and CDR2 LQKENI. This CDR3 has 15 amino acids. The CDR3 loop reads CASSSEITSNQPQHF. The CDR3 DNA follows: TGTGCCAGCTCTTCTGAAATAACTAGCAATCAGCCCCAGCATTTT. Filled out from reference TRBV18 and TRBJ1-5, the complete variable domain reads NAGVMQNPRHLVRRRGQEARLRCSPMKGHSHVYWYRQLPEEGLKFMVYLQKENIIDESGMPKERFSAEFPKEGPSILRIQQVVRGDSAAYFCASSSEITSNQPQHFGDGTRLSIL.

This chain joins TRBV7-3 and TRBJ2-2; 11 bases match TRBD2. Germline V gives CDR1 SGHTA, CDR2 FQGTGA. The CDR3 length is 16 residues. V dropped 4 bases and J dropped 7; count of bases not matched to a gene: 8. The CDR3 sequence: CASSSLSTSGSGELFF. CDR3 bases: TGTGCCAGCAGCTCCCTCTCCACTAGCGGGAGCGGGGAGCTGTTTTTT.

The CDR3 sequence: CSVRDTIYTEAFF. The CDR3 DNA is TGCAGCGTGCGGGACACAATATACACTGAAGCTTTCTTT. The chain joins TRBV29-1 to TRBJ1-1; D might be TRBD1 (6 bases). The CDR3 is 13 amino acids. Germline values: CDR1 SQVTM, CDR2 ANQGSEA. Trimming shortened V by 6 bases and J by 3 bases, and 14 bases separated the two germline ends. The full variable domain, rest sourced from reference TRBV29-1 and TRBJ1-1, is SAVISQKPSRDICQRGTSLTIQCQVDSQVTMMFWYRQQPGQSLTLIATANQGSEATYESGFVIDKFPISRPNLTFSTLTVSNMSPEDSSIYLCSVRDTIYTEAFFGQGTRLTVV.

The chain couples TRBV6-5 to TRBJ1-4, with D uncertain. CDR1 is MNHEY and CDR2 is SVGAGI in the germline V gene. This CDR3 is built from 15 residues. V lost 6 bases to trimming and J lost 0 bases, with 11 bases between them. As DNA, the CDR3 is TGTGCCAGCAGGCCTGAGACTGCAACTAATGAAAAACTGTTTTTT. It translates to CASRPETATNEKLFF.

The CDR3 nucleotides read TGTGCCTGGCAGGGGTTTGTGACAGAAGGCTACACCTTC. It is translated as CAWQGFVTEGYTF. V gene TRBV2 combines with J gene TRBJ1-2; D might be TRBD1 (6 bases). Trimming pared 11 bases from V and 8 bases from J, leaving 21 bases between. The CDR3 is made up of 13 amino acids. Germline CDR1 SNHLY, CDR2 FYNNEI.

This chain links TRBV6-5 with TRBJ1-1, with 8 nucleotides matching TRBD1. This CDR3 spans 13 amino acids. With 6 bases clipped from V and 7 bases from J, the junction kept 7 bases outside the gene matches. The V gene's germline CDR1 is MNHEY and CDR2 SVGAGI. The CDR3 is CASSNPTGGEAFF. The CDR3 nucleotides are TGTGCCAGCAGCAACCCCACAGGGGGTGAAGCTTTCTTT.

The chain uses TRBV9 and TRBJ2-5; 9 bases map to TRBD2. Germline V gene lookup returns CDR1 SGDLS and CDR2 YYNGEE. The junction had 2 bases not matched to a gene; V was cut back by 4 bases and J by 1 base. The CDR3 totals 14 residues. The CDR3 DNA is TGTGCCAGCAGCCCGACTAGCGGCCAAGAGACCCAGTACTTC. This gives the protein CASSPTSGQETQYF.